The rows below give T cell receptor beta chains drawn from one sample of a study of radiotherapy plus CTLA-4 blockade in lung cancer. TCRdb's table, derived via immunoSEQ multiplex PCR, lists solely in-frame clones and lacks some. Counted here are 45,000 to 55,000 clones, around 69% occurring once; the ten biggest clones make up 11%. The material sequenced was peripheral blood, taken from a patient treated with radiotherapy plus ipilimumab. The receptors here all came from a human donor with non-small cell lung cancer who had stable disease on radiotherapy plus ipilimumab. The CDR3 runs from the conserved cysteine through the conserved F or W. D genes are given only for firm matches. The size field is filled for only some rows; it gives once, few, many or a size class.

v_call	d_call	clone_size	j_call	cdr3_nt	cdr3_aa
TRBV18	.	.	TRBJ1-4	TGTGCCAGCTCACCACCGTCCGGGGAGAAACTGTTTTTT	CASSPPSGEKLFF
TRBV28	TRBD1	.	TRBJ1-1	TGTGCCAGCAGTATTCCGACAGGGAAAGCTTTCTTT	CASSIPTGKAFF
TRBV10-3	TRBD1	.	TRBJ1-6	TGTGCCATCAGAGGGGGACAGGGAGAGGGAAATTCACCCCTCCACTTT	CAIRGGQGEGNSPLHF
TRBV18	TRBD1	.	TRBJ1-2	TGTGCCAGCTCACCCACCGGGACAGGGACCGGTGGTTATGGCTACACCTTC	CASSPTGTGTGGYGYTF
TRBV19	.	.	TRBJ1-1	TGTGCCAGTAGTACAGGGGTTACTGAAGCTTTCTTT	CASSTGVTEAFF
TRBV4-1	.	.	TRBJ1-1	TGCGCCAGCAGCCAAGATCCGAACACTGAAGCTTTCTTT	CASSQDPNTEAFF
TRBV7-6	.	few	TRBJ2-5	TGTGCCAGCAGCTTGATGCACAGCCAAGAGACCCAGTACTTC	CASSLMHSQETQYF
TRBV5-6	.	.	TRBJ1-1	TGTGCCAGCAGCTTGGCCGGGAGGCCTAACACTGAAGCTTTCTTT	CASSLAGRPNTEAFF
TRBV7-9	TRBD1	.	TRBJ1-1	TGTGCCAGCAGCCAGGGACAGGGGAACACTGAAGCTTTCTTT	CASSQGQGNTEAFF
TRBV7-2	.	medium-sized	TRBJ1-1	TGTGCCAGCAGCTTAATTCTAGGGGACACTGAAGCTTTCTTT	CASSLILGDTEAFF
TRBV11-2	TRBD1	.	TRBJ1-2	TGTGCCAGCAGCTTAGAATGGGACAGGAATGGCTACACCTTC	CASSLEWDRNGYTF
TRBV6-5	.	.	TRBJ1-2	TGTGCCAGCAGTTCTCAAAACTATGGCTACACCTTC	CASSSQNYGYTF
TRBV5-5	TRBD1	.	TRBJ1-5	TGTGCCAGCAGCGTTTACAGGGGGATTAGCAATCAGCCCCAGCATTTT	CASSVYRGISNQPQHF
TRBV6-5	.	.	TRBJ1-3	TGTGCCAGCAGTCCAACAGGGACCTCTGGAAACACCATATATTTT	CASSPTGTSGNTIYF
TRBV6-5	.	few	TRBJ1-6	TGTGCCAGCAGTGCAGGGCCTTATAATTCACCCCTCCACTTT	CASSAGPYNSPLHF
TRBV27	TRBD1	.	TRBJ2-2	TGTGCCAGCAGTTTATCGATCCAGGGGGTTGCCGGGGAGCTGTTTTTT	CASSLSIQGVAGELFF
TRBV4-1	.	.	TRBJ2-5	TGCGCCAGCAGCCAAGATAGGGTTAGGGCAGAGACCCAGTACTTC	CASSQDRVRAETQYF
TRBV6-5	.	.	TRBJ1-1	TGTGCCAGCAGTCCACAGAGGGGAGGGACTGAAGCTTTCTTT	CASSPQRGGTEAFF
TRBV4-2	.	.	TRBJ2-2	TGTGCCAGCAGCCCAGCGGGCGGGGAGCTGTTTTTT	CASSPAGGELFF
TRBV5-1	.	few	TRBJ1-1	TGCGCCAGCAGCCCCGAGGGGGGAATGAACACTGAAGCTTTCTTT	CASSPEGGMNTEAFF
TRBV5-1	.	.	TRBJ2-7	TGCGCCAGCAGCTTGAGGGGGGCGCGATCCTACGAGCAGTACTTC	CASSLRGARSYEQYF
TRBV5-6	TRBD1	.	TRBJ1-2	TGTGCCAGCACCCGGGGACAGCAAAACTATGGCTACACCTTC	CASTRGQQNYGYTF
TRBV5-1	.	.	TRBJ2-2	TGCGCCAGCAGCTTGGCTTCTTCACTCCAGTCAACCGGGGAGCTGTTTTTT	CASSLASSLQSTGELFF
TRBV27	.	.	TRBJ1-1	TGTGCCAGCAGTCCCGCCATGGCAGGGTGGGCGGTTTTCTTT	CASSPAMAGWAVFF
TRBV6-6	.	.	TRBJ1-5	TGTGCCAGCAGTTACTCAAGCAATCAGCCCCAGCATTTT	CASSYSSNQPQHF
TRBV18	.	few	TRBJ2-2	TGTGCCAGCTCACCGCAGACAGGGAACACCGGGGAGCTGTTTTTT	CASSPQTGNTGELFF
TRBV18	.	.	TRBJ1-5	TGTGCCAGCTCACCCTCGGAAAGTCAGCCCCAGCATTTT	CASSPSESQPQHF
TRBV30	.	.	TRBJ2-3	TGTGCCTGGAGTGTAGGCGGCTCAGATACGCAGTATTTT	CAWSVGGSDTQYF
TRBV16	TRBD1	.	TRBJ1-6	TGTGCCAGCAGCCAAGGACAGGGGAGTCGCAATTCACCCCTCCACTTT	CASSQGQGSRNSPLHF
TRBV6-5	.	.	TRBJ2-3	TGTGCCAGCAAGGAGGGGGCGGCCGATACGCAGTATTTT	CASKEGAADTQYF
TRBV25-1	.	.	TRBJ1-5	TGTGCCAGCAGTAAAGCGGGGGTTGGCAATCAGCCCCAGCATTTT	CASSKAGVGNQPQHF
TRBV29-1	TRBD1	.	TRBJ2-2	TGCAGCGTTGCCCGACAGGGAAGAGGCACCGGGGAGCTGTTTTTT	CSVARQGRGTGELFF
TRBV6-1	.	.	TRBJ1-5	TGTGCCAGCAGTGAGGAGGACAGAACCTATAGCAATCAGCCCCAGCATTTT	CASSEEDRTYSNQPQHF
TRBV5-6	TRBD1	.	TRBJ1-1	TGTGCCAGCAGCTCCCAGACAGGGGGTAAAGCTTTCTTT	CASSSQTGGKAFF
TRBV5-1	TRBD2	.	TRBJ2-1	TGCGCCAGCAGCAACAGGAGCGGGGGGGCCGAGCAGTTCTTC	CASSNRSGGAEQFF
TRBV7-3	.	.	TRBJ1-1	TGTGCCAGCAGCTTAACTCCGGACACTGAAGCTTTCTTT	CASSLTPDTEAFF
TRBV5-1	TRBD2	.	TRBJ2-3	TGCGCCAGCAGCTTGGACGGCCTAAGCGGGGGGATAAGCACAGATACGCAGTATTTT	CASSLDGLSGGISTDTQYF
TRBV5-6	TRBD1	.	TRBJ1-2	TGTGCCAGCAGCTCGGGAGACAGGGACTATGGCTACACCTTC	CASSSGDRDYGYTF
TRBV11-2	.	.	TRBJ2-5	TGTGCCAGCAGCTTAGGCCGATCGGAAGAGACCCAGTACTTC	CASSLGRSEETQYF
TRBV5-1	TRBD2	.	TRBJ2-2	TGCGCCAGCAGCTTGGCCGGGACTAGCGGGGGCCGGATGGGCACCGGGGAGCTGTTTTTT	CASSLAGTSGGRMGTGELFF
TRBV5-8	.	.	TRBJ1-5	TGTGCCAGCAGCCCGCATCAGCCCCAGCATTTT	CASSPHQPQHF
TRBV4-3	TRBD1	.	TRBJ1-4	TGCGCCAGCAGCCTGGGACAGGGGCGGGAAAAACTGTTTTTT	CASSLGQGREKLFF
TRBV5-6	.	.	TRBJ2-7	TGTGCCAGCAGCTTTTGGAGGGGTGCGTACGAGCAGTACTTC	CASSFWRGAYEQYF
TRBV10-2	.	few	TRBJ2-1	TGCGCCAGCAGTGTACAGGGAACCTACAATGAGCAGTTCTTC	CASSVQGTYNEQFF
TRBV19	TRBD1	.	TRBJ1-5	TGTGCCAGTAACAATCCGGGACAGGGAGGTCAGCCCCAGCATTTT	CASNNPGQGGQPQHF
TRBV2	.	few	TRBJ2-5	TGTGCCAGCTATGGACAGACGCAAGAGACCCAGTACTTC	CASYGQTQETQYF
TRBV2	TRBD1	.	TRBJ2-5	TGTGCCAGCAAAAGGACAGGGGGTTCGGCGGAGACCCAGTACTTC	CASKRTGGSAETQYF
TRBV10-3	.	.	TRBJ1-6	TGTGCCATCTCGACAGCCTATAATTCACCCCTCCACTTT	CAISTAYNSPLHF
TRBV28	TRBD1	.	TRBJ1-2	TGTGCCAGCAGTTCCCCCGTGGCGGGACAGACCGCAAACTATGGCTACACCTTC	CASSSPVAGQTANYGYTF
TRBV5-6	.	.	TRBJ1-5	TGTGCCAGCAGCTTGTGGACAATTGATCAGCCCCAGCATTTT	CASSLWTIDQPQHF
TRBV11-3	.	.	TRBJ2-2	TGTGCCAGCAGCCCCCCCGGGGCGAGAGGCACCGGGGAGCTGTTTTTT	CASSPPGARGTGELFF